This TCR beta chain was retrieved from a study of tissue T cells after allogeneic stem cell transplantation. Looked up from germline, CDR1 is KGHTA and CDR2 is FQNQQP. This CDR3 is built from 14 residues. Remarks on this clone: What it binds is not known. Germline and genes here are mouse. The sequenced fragment ends 1 residue before the CDR3 boundary, so the rest is inferred from the germline J gene.

Points from the study as a whole: Shared clones across patients were few; motif clustering revealed tissue-specific shared signatures.

The time point was: mouse harvest day 7 after allogeneic transplant. Each mouse received 10^7 T-cell-depleted marrow cells plus 10^6 splenic CD5+ T cells by tail vein. TCRbeta CDR3 was sequenced at survey depth with template counts. The assay was immunoSEQ multiplex PCR, and TCRdb's table has in-frame clones only and misses some. The sample gives thousands of clones, roughly 42% of which show up once; 2% to 2.5% is in the top ten. This rearrangement joins TRBV23 to TRBJ2-7; the table's TRBD1 call for D was not verified on the DNA. This TCR was sampled from a female BALB/c mouse given C57BL/6 T cells with graft-versus-host disease after an allogeneic hematopoietic cell transplant. The material sequenced was skin. CDR3 DNA (partial): TGCTCCAGCAGCCGTCCCGGGACACAATATGAACAGTAC. Its protein product is CSSSRPGTQYEQY. The whole CDR3 sequence reads CSSSRPGTQYEQYF.